The 21 T cell receptor beta chains given below trace back to one sample, sequenced in a study of T cells in localized non-small cell lung cancer. Profiled with immunoSEQ multiplex PCR; TCRdb holds only in-frame clones, not every one. The table has about 6,000 clones, more than 25% seen once; the top ten hold roughly 5%. This specimen consisted of lung tumor tissue, obtained before any cancer treatment. All receptors come from a female donor over 55 with stage I lung adenocarcinoma.

By its share, this clone is medium-sized. V gene TRBV11-3 combines with J gene TRBJ1-2; possibly TRBD1 for D (6 bases). Germline values: CDR1 SGHNT, CDR2 YENEEA. Between the trimmed V and J ends, which lost 5 bases and 4 bases, there was a span of 17 bases. This CDR3 comprises 15 residues. The CDR3 nucleotides are TGTGCCAGCAGCGGAGGTGAGGGGGTCGGCTATGGCTACACCTTC. This gives the protein CASSGGEGVGYGYTF.

The genes are TRBV19 and TRBJ2-7; the match to TRBD1 covers 11 bases. Germline-derived CDR1 and CDR2 are LNHDA and SQIVND (reference sequence). The CDR3 has 17 residues. J gave up 1 base and V 1 base, and 6 bases lay outside the gene matches. CDR3 region: CASSIGPGQGDSYEQYF. CDR3 DNA sequence: TGTGCCAGTAGTATAGGTCCGGGACAGGGGGATTCCTACGAGCAGTACTTC.

The chain carries TRBV6-8 and TRBJ1-6, with a weak D call TRBD1 (5 bases). There are 13 residues in the CDR3. Trimming cost V 5 bases and J 7 bases, with 9 bases left between them. The V gene's germline CDR1 is MNHGY and CDR2 SAAAGT. The CDR3 protein is CASSATGNSPLHF. CDR3 in DNA: TGTGCCAGCAGTGCAACAGGAAATTCACCCCTCCACTTT.

The chain combines TRBV11-3 with TRBJ2-1, with 9 positions matching TRBD2. The germline V gene has CDR1 SGHNT and CDR2 YENEEA. V was pared by 7 bases and J by 1 base, with 14 bases of the junction left unmatched. The CDR3 is made up of 18 amino acids. CDR3 region: CASTPKAVAGVSYNEQFF. CDR3 DNA sequence: TGTGCCAGCACCCCGAAAGCGGTAGCGGGGGTTTCCTACAATGAGCAGTTCTTC.

V is TRBV28 and J is TRBJ2-7, with 9 nucleotides matching TRBD1. Germline trimming cut 4 bases from V and 9 bases from J; bases unmatched to any gene: 10. Germline V gene sequence: CDR1 MDHEN, CDR2 SYDVKM. The length of the CDR3 is 14 residues. CDR3: CASSSGGTGKLQYF. DNA of the CDR3: TGTGCCAGCAGTTCAGGTGGGACAGGGAAGTTGCAGTACTTC.

This clone showed up just a few times. The chain uses TRBV18 and TRBJ2-2; no firm D call. Trimming removed 5 bases at V and 0 bases at J, with 7 bases between. CDR3 length equals 14 residues. Germline V gene data show CDR1 as KGHSH and CDR2 as LQKENI. CDR3 sequence (DNA): TGTGCCAGCTCATCCGTTACGAACACCGGGGAGCTGTTTTTT. As protein: CASSSVTNTGELFF.

This clone was detected a few times. The gene calls are TRBV28 and TRBJ1-1, with 8 positions matching TRBD1. Germline loops: CDR1 MDHEN, CDR2 SYDVKM. V lost 8 bases to trimming and J lost 6 bases; unmatched junction nucleotides: 5. The CDR3 extends over 12 amino acids. CDR3 protein: CASQGAISEAFF. The CDR3 nucleotides read TGTGCCAGCCAGGGGGCTATATCTGAAGCTTTCTTT.

By sample fraction, this clone is medium-sized. The chain carries TRBV6-8 and TRBJ2-7; D possibly corresponds to TRBD1 (6 bases). This CDR3 comprises 14 residues. Germline CDR1 reads MNHGY; CDR2 reads SAAAGT. Trimming stripped 7 bases from V and 0 bases from J, with 13 bases between. The CDR3 nucleotides read TGTGCCAGCAACCCGGGACACCTCTCCTACGAGCAGTACTTC. Translated, it gives CASNPGHLSYEQYF.

The J gene is TRBJ1-4, the V gene TRBV11-3, with D perhaps TRBD1 (5 bases). This CDR3 has 15 residues. V dropped 3 bases and J dropped 4 bases, with 12 bases sitting between them. The germline V gene encodes CDR1 SGHNT and CDR2 YENEEA. In nucleotides, the CDR3 is TGTGCCAGCAGCTTTCGGACAAGCCTTAATGAAAAACTGTTTTTT. Protein: CASSFRTSLNEKLFF.

This clone has a handful of counts. The chain carries TRBV6-8 and TRBJ2-7, with 8 bases fitting TRBD2. CDR3 length: 14 residues. With 4 bases clipped from V and 2 bases from J, the junction kept 4 bases outside the gene matches. The V gene's germline CDR1 is MNHGY and CDR2 SAAAGT. For the CDR3, the DNA is TGTGCCAGCAGTTTCCGGGAGGGCCCCTACGAGCAGTACTTC. Translated, it gives CASSFREGPYEQYF.

The rearrangement uses TRBV19 and TRBJ2-2, with 12 bases fitting TRBD1. The CDR3 contains 15 residues. V trimming: 5 bases; J trimming: 4 bases; junction bases outside the gene matches: 2. Germline lookup yields CDR1 LNHDA and CDR2 SQIVND (reference sequence). The CDR3 protein is CASSPGQGATGELFF. The CDR3 DNA is TGTGCCAGTAGTCCGGGACAGGGGGCCACCGGGGAGCTGTTTTTT.

The chain carries TRBV11-3 and TRBJ1-5, with a weak D call TRBD1 (6 bases). The V gene lost 7 bases and the J gene lost 0 bases, with 16 bases spanning the gap. Germline V CDR1 and CDR2: SGHNT, YENEEA. This CDR3 spans 16 amino acids. This chain's CDR3 is CASTLGAGDSNQPQHF. The CDR3 DNA is TGTGCCAGCACCCTGGGGGCAGGAGATAGCAATCAGCCCCAGCATTTT.

By sample fraction, this clone is medium-sized (0.01 to 0.1%). This chain connects TRBV6-8 to TRBJ2-3, with TRBD2 identical over 11 bases. With 5 bases clipped from V and 4 bases from J, the junction kept 11 bases outside the gene matches. The CDR3 extends over 17 amino acids. Germline loops: CDR1 MNHGY, CDR2 SAAAGT. CDR3 in amino acids: CASSQTPLAGVSDTQYF. The CDR3 DNA follows: TGTGCCAGCAGTCAGACGCCACTAGCGGGAGTCTCAGATACGCAGTATTTT.

The J gene is TRBJ2-7, the V gene TRBV29-1, with D hard to call. The V gene's germline CDR1 is SQVTM and CDR2 ANQGSEA. V was pared by 4 bases and J by 0 bases, with 7 bases between. CDR3 size: 12 residues. As DNA, the CDR3 is TGCAGCGTTGGAAAGACCTCCTACGAGCAGTACTTC. Its protein product is CSVGKTSYEQYF.

There are a few counts of this clone. The chain is built from TRBV9 and TRBJ2-1; a weak D match, TRBD2 (5 bases). From germline, CDR1 is SGDLS and CDR2 YYNGEE. The CDR3 covers 18 residues. The V end was cut by 5 bases, the J end by 2 bases, with 23 bases between. This CDR3 reads CASSEDEGFGPTYNEQFF. CDR3 DNA sequence: TGTGCCAGCAGTGAAGATGAGGGATTCGGACCTACCTACAATGAGCAGTTCTTC.

This clone has more than one count but fewer than ten. The chain joins TRBV29-1 to TRBJ2-1, with D tentatively TRBD2 (6 bases). Germline CDR1 is SQVTM and CDR2 is ANQGSEA. V was pared by 7 bases and J by 10 bases, with 20 bases between. CDR3 size: 13 residues. The CDR3 region is CSANRDSNSEQFF. The CDR3 coding sequence is TGCAGCGCCAACCGGGACTCCAACTCCGAGCAGTTCTTC.

By frequency in the sample, this clone is medium-sized. V is TRBV11-3 and J is TRBJ1-2; a possible D gene is TRBD1 (5 bases). V lost 2 bases and J lost 5, with 12 bases in between. The CDR3 extends over 14 amino acids. Looked up from germline, CDR1 is SGHNT and CDR2 is YENEEA. CDR3: CASSLQAEGYGYTF. Here the CDR3 DNA reads TGTGCCAGCAGCTTACAGGCGGAGGGGTATGGCTACACCTTC.

The rearrangement links TRBV14 to TRBJ2-7; D is ambiguous. The germline gives CDR1 SGHDN, CDR2 FVKESK. Trimming took 0 bases from V and 10 from J, leaving 16 bases between them. The CDR3 sequence is 14 residues long. The CDR3 region has the DNA TGTGCCAGCAGCCAAGATACCGGACCAATGGCCCAGTACTTC. Translation: CASSQDTGPMAQYF.

This clone is deemed large. The rearrangement uses TRBV11-3 and TRBJ2-1, with D possibly TRBD1 on 7 matching bases. Germline loops: CDR1 SGHNT, CDR2 YENEEA. The V end was cut by 1 base, the J end by 7 bases, with 20 bases between. This CDR3 has 17 amino acids. The CDR3, as DNA: TGTGCCAGCAGCTTAGTGATGGTCAGGGGGAGGCTGAATGAGCAGTTCTTC. Protein: CASSLVMVRGRLNEQFF.

This clone was counted a few times. Here the CDR3 DNA reads TGTGCCAGCAGCCAAGTTATGCAGAACACTGAAGCTTTCTTT. It is translated as CASSQVMQNTEAFF. V is TRBV14 and J is TRBJ1-1; D unresolved. CDR1 is SGHDN and CDR2 is FVKESK in the germline V gene. Trimming stripped 1 base from V and 1 base from J, with 7 bases between. This CDR3 is 14 amino acids long.

This rearrangement joins TRBV28 to TRBJ2-6, with 7 bases that match TRBD2. V lost 8 bases, J lost 2 bases, and 3 bases stayed unmatched. Looked up from germline, CDR1 is MDHEN and CDR2 is SYDVKM. This CDR3 contains 14 residues. CDR3 residues: CASRGRAGANVLTF. DNA of the CDR3: TGTGCCAGCCGGGGGAGGGCTGGGGCCAACGTCCTGACTTTC.